This T cell receptor (beta chain) is from a study of radiation and T cells in renal cell carcinoma. V was shortened by 5 bases and J by 3 bases, with 7 bases between the two germline ends. The CDR3 sequence is 12 residues long. Germline CDR1 and CDR2: SGHTA and FQGNSA. Some clones are missing from TCRdb's copy, which holds only in-frame ones; the method was immunoSEQ multiplex PCR. The table shows 55,000 to 65,000 clones, with around 72% occurring only once. As to time point: baseline pretreatment blood. The treatment: 15 Gy SBRT to primary tumor, nephrectomy 4 weeks later. This material consisted of blood, taken from a patient whose treatment included radiotherapy and nephrectomy. The genes are TRBV7-2 and TRBJ1-1, with D unclear. The receptor's source is a man between 60 and 70 years old with renal cell carcinoma. CDR3 amino acids: CASSALDTEAFF. The CDR3 DNA sequence: TGTGCCAGCAGCGCCTTAGACACTGAAGCTTTCTTT.